This passage covers 13 T cell receptor beta chains from one sample sequenced in a study of blood T cell repertoires in COVID-19 (dated by TCRdb to the early 2020s). Libraries were made using the immunoSEQ multiplex PCR assay. In its TCRdb copy, this immuneACCESS table keeps in-frame sequences only and misses some clones. Where compared with another copy, unresolved V genes explain less than half of these, and the others have no known cause. The sample includes under 300,000 clones, with roughly 90% observed a single time. Roughly 6.3% of the sample belongs to the ten largest clones. Input material: PBMCs or T cells enriched from blood (not recorded which). Receptors originate from a woman between 25 and 40 years old with acute COVID-19.

The chain couples TRBV7-9 to TRBJ2-2, with D possibly matching TRBD1 (6 bases). Trimming removed 0 bases from V and 1 base from J, with 9 bases in between. The CDR3 totals 16 residues. Germline CDR1 is SEHNR and CDR2 is FQNEAQ (reference sequence). For the CDR3, the DNA is TGTGCCAGCAGCTTAGCAACGACAGGGAACACCGGGGAGCTGTTTTTT. Amino acids: CASSLATTGNTGELFF.

This clone has only a few counts. V and J are TRBV7-6 and TRBJ1-5; weak D call: TRBD1 (6 bases). V was cut by 1 base and J by 4 bases, with 11 bases left in between. Germline V gene lookup returns CDR1 SGHVS and CDR2 FNYEAQ. The CDR3 spans 15 residues. The chain's CDR3 is CASSLDQGLNQPQHF. In DNA, the CDR3 is TGTGCCAGCAGCTTAGACCAGGGGTTAAATCAGCCCCAGCATTTT.

The V call is TRBV4-1, the J call TRBJ2-1; D perhaps matches TRBD2 (6 bases). The V gene's germline CDR1 is MGHRA and CDR2 YSYEKL. CDR3 length equals 17 residues. Trimming stripped 1 base from V and 1 base from J, with 14 bases between. The CDR3 reads CASSQAPSGTSYNEQFF. The CDR3 DNA is TGCGCCAGCAGCCAAGCCCCCAGTGGGACTTCCTACAATGAGCAGTTCTTC.

The chain recombines TRBV4-1 with TRBJ1-4; 7 bases align to TRBD1. CDR3 length: 16 residues. V was clipped by 0 bases and J by 7 bases; unmatched bases: 8. CDR1 MGHRA and CDR2 YSYEKL come from the germline V gene. CDR3 region: CASSQDRQGRSEKLFF. CDR3 DNA: TGCGCCAGCAGCCAAGATAGACAGGGCCGGAGTGAAAAACTGTTTTTT.

In its sample, this clone was seen once. The chain links TRBV19 to TRBJ2-7; TRBD2 agrees at 13 bases. The germline gives CDR1 LNHDA, CDR2 SQIVND (reference sequence). The CDR3 has 16 residues. V lost 4 bases to trimming and J lost 4 bases; unmatched junction nucleotides: 7. The CDR3 here is CASSTTGTSGTYEQYF. The CDR3 nucleotides are TGTGCCAGTAGTACCACCGGGACTAGCGGGACATACGAGCAGTACTTC. Combining the CDR3 with reference TRBV19 and TRBJ2-7 gives the whole variable domain DGGITQSPKYLFRKEGQNVTLSCEQNLNHDAMYWYRQDPGQGLRLIYYSQIVNDFQKGDIAEGYSVSREKKESFPLTVTSAQKNPTAFYLCASSTTGTSGTYEQYFGPGTRLTVT.

This chain connects TRBV7-9 to TRBJ2-7, with TRBD1 identical over 8 bases. CDR3 length: 15 residues. Trimming at V came to 5 bases and at J to 1 base, leaving 7 bases not matched to a gene. Germline CDR1 SEHNR, CDR2 FQNEAQ (reference sequence). CDR3 in amino acids: CASSRQGAGSYEQYF. The CDR3 bases are TGTGCCAGCAGCCGCCAGGGGGCAGGGTCCTACGAGCAGTACTTC.

In DNA form, the CDR3 reads TGCAGCGTTCTAGGACAGGGGAACACTGAAGCTTTCTTT. Translated, it gives CSVLGQGNTEAFF. The J gene is TRBJ1-1, the V gene TRBV29-1; 8 nucleotides match TRBD1. CDR3 length equals 13 residues. Germline lookup yields CDR1 SQVTM and CDR2 ANQGSEA. Trimming removed 5 bases from V and 1 base from J; junction bases left unmatched: 3.

This clone was counted once. J is TRBJ2-5 and V is TRBV7-2, with 8 bases that match TRBD2. The CDR3 covers 16 residues. Germline values: CDR1 SGHTA, CDR2 FQGNSA. V lost 5 bases, J lost 4 bases, and 12 bases stayed unmatched. CDR3 protein: CASSPIGDGRGETQYF. The DNA for the CDR3 is TGTGCCAGCAGCCCCATTGGGGACGGGAGGGGAGAGACCCAGTACTTC.

The V gene is TRBV6-2 or TRBV6-3, the J gene TRBJ2-7, with D tentatively TRBD1 (6 bases). Trimming removed 2 bases at V and 7 bases at J, with 15 bases between. The CDR3 consists of 14 residues. CDR1 is MNHEY, CDR2 SVGEGT, per germline. The CDR3 is CASSYLTGLPEQYF. Here the CDR3 DNA reads TGTGCCAGCAGTTACCTGACAGGTCTCCCTGAGCAGTACTTC.

In the case of this clone: The identical CDR3 is also encoded by other nucleotide sequences in the sample. This chain links TRBV28 with TRBJ2-7; 8 positions match TRBD1. The V segment lost 4 bases and the J segment 3 bases; nucleotides outside the gene matches: 2. CDR1 and CDR2 from the germline V gene are MDHEN and SYDVKM. The CDR3 contains 13 residues. CDR3 protein: CASSSGQGYEQYF. In DNA form, the CDR3 reads TGTGCCAGCAGTTCAGGACAGGGCTACGAGCAGTACTTC.

The V call is TRBV27, the J call TRBJ1-2; 7 bases are shared with TRBD1. V shed 2 bases and J 2 bases; nucleotides not matched to a gene: 14. This CDR3 is 18 amino acids long. Per germline, CDR1 MNHEY and CDR2 SMNVEV (reference sequence). The CDR3 sequence: CASSLTPGRQGGNYGYTF. CDR3 bases: TGTGCCAGCAGTTTAACCCCAGGACGACAGGGCGGGAACTATGGCTACACCTTC.

This clone appeared a few times. V and J are TRBV9 and TRBJ2-5; possible D gene TRBD1, 6 bases. Germline V CDR1 and CDR2: SGDLS, YYNGEE. This CDR3 spans 15 amino acids. The germline V and J ends were trimmed by 3 bases and 2 bases, with 14 bases remaining between them. Here the CDR3 DNA reads TGTGCCAGCAGCGATACTGGGACATCTCAAGAGACCCAGTACTTC. This gives the protein CASSDTGTSQETQYF. Full variable domain (outside the CDR3, taken from reference TRBV9 and TRBJ2-5): DSGVTQTPKHLITATGQRVTLRCSPRSGDLSVYWYQQSLDQGLQFLIQYYNGEERAKGNILERFSAQQFPDLHSELNLSSLELGDSALYFCASSDTGTSQETQYFGPGTRLLVL.

This clone was counted at least ten times. J is TRBJ1-5 and V is TRBV6-2 or TRBV6-3; D is unclear. The CDR3 loop spans 16 amino acids. Germline V gene lookup returns CDR1 MNHEY and CDR2 SVGEGT. Trimming took 6 bases from V and 4 from J, leaving 19 bases between them. CDR3 coding DNA: TGTGCCAGCAGCCGCCGGACTGCACCCGGGAATCAGCCCCAGCATTTT. This encodes CASSRRTAPGNQPQHF.